These T cell receptor beta chains were read from a single sample in a study of blood T cell repertoires in COVID-19. Measured with immunoSEQ multiplex PCR; TCRdb has only the in-frame clones, and not every one. Counted here are 60,000 to 95,000 clones, over 80% occurring once; the ten biggest clones make up around 6.3%. Sequencing input: peripheral blood. The receptor set was obtained from a woman between 50 and 59 years old with acute or convalescent COVID-19. The CDR3 runs from the conserved cysteine through the conserved F or W.

v_call,j_call,cdr3_aa
TRBV19,TRBJ1-1,CASSRNRELNTEAFF
TRBV4-1,TRBJ1-3,CASSSEGFGLSGNTIYF
TRBV7-6,TRBJ1-1,CASSASGGGKNTEAFF
TRBV28,TRBJ1-5,CASSTNRGRHNQPQHF
TRBV5-8,TRBJ1-1,CASSRLTGGRSHAFF
TRBV6-1,TRBJ1-1,CASSEFRSGTEAFF
TRBV28,TRBJ1-1,CASRLTPPGGDTEAFF
TRBV28,TRBJ2-7,CASSPDRASYEQYF
TRBV19,TRBJ1-1,CASSIQGGPTEAFF
TRBV19,TRBJ2-2,CASSVRTGVTGELFF
TRBV18,TRBJ2-3,CASSPLGVGLTDTQYF
TRBV28,TRBJ2-7,CASSRRGTLVWEQYF
TRBV19,TRBJ2-1,CASRREDSSYNEQFF
TRBV19,TRBJ1-4,CASSMDRDPTNEKLFF
TRBV18,TRBJ1-1,CASSPMQDTEAFF
TRBV2,TRBJ1-2,CASSGGPPGVGYTF
TRBV5-5,TRBJ2-7,CASSLHLVTRGNEQYF
TRBV7-2,TRBJ1-2,CASSDRRTRGYTF
TRBV3-1/TRBV3-2,TRBJ2-5,CASSLLAVQETQYF
TRBV5-4,TRBJ2-1,CASSPGGRHDEQFF
TRBV21-1,TRBJ1-5,CASSKVGQGFDQPQHF
TRBV7-9,TRBJ1-4,CASSLGGLGEKLFF
TRBV18,TRBJ2-5,CASSTTDMETQYF
TRBV10-2,TRBJ2-7,CASSEGSSYEQYF
TRBV28,TRBJ1-4,CASSSGTEYEKLFF
TRBV30,TRBJ2-2,CAWSVSGGNSELFF
TRBV11-1,TRBJ1-1,CASSRREVNTEAFF
TRBV19,TRBJ1-5,CASSNGQGTFYQPQHF
TRBV9,TRBJ1-5,CASSVGSYSNQPQHF
TRBV6-5,TRBJ2-5,CASSYSPGQETQYF
TRBV6-5,TRBJ2-7,CASIRTGGLNEQYF
TRBV7-9,TRBJ1-5,CASSWGTGSNQPQHF
TRBV29-1,TRBJ1-1,CSVDSGEAFF
TRBV6-5,TRBJ1-2,CASGDRDGYTF
TRBV7-2,TRBJ2-1,CASSFRGQVYNEQFF
TRBV19,TRBJ1-5,CASSIIQAGNQPQHF
TRBV25-1,TRBJ2-1,CASSERVGLAGVNEQFF
TRBV25-1,TRBJ1-1,CASSETDTNTEAFF
TRBV29-1,TRBJ1-2,CSVTRLGGARYGYTF
TRBV5-4,TRBJ1-1,CASRADRGFTTEAFF
TRBV6-2/TRBV6-3,TRBJ2-1,CASSQHRGTSSGEQFF
TRBV7-7,TRBJ2-1,CASSPLVGGSSYNEQFF
TRBV28,TRBJ1-1,CASRSGGDTEAFF
TRBV9,TRBJ1-1,CASSFLPGQGYWNTEAFF
TRBV5-5,TRBJ1-6,CASSPGTGYYNSPLHF
TRBV30,TRBJ2-4,CAWSSPQVAGRNIQYF
TRBV9,TRBJ2-5,CASSVGDETQYF
TRBV25-1,TRBJ2-3,CASSESGSSLSPTDTQYF
TRBV30,TRBJ1-6,CAWTVEDRANSPLHF
TRBV5-6,TRBJ2-7,CASSLVRENEQYF
TRBV24-1,TRBJ1-5,CATSSGQANQPQHF
TRBV2,TRBJ1-4,CASRTGGDEKLFF
TRBV5-1,TRBJ1-2,CASRLSTTDNYGYTF
TRBV6-5,TRBJ1-1,CASGTGTANTEAFF
TRBV4-3,TRBJ1-2,CASSQERSSSGYTF
TRBV30,TRBJ2-1,CAWSSQGAANEQFF
TRBV18,TRBJ2-3,CASSSSTSGRGHTQYF
TRBV5-1,TRBJ2-1,CASSLRSTGAYNEQFF
TRBV6-5,TRBJ1-5,CASSDQGIRQPQHF
TRBV7-2,TRBJ1-2,CASSSRTGNGYTF